This is a list of T cell receptor beta chains from one sample in a study of blood T cell repertoires in COVID-19. Here immunoSEQ multiplex PCR was the method, and the copy in TCRdb shows in-frame clones only, minus some. Of around 80,000 clones detected, about 83% appear once; the ten largest clones hold about 9%. Sequencing used peripheral blood. The receptors here all came from a human donor in a cohort sampled during active COVID-19. The CDR3 runs from the conserved cysteine through the conserved F or W. Each record gives: D gene, J gene, V gene, clone size, CDR3 protein, CDR3 DNA. D genes are given only for firm matches. Clone sizes are given selectively: once, few, many, or a class where the clone is expanded.

>TRBD2|TRBJ2-3|TRBV6-6|NA
CASRLLAGASDTQYF
TGTGCCAGCAGGTTACTAGCGGGAGCATCAGATACGCAGTATTTT
>NA|TRBJ2-7|TRBV5-1|NA
CASSWDSRPSDEQYF
TGCGCCAGCAGCTGGGACTCGAGGCCAAGCGACGAGCAGTACTTC
>TRBD1|TRBJ2-4|TRBV5-1|NA
CASSPRDRVNIQYF
TGCGCCAGCAGCCCCCGGGACAGGGTGAACATTCAGTACTTC
>NA|TRBJ1-2|TRBV9|NA
CASSVDTGLYGYTF
TGTGCCAGCAGCGTAGATACAGGTCTCTATGGCTACACCTTC
>NA|TRBJ2-2|TRBV19|NA
CASSIQGHPNTGELFF
TGTGCCAGTAGTATTCAGGGACATCCGAACACCGGGGAGCTGTTTTTT
>NA|TRBJ2-7|TRBV11-2|NA
CASSPRTPLGEQYF
TGTGCCAGCAGCCCCCGGACTCCCCTGGGGGAGCAGTACTTC
>NA|TRBJ2-2|TRBV7-8|NA
CASSLAGVSTGELFF
TGTGCCAGCAGCTTAGCGGGAGTTAGCACCGGGGAGCTGTTTTTT
>TRBD2|TRBJ2-7|TRBV29-1|NA
CSVGTSPYEQYF
TGCAGCGTTGGGACTAGCCCCTACGAGCAGTACTTC
>NA|TRBJ2-6|TRBV30|NA
CAWSVTGSGANVLTF
TGTGCCTGGAGTGTAACGGGTTCGGGGGCCAACGTCCTGACTTTC
>NA|TRBJ2-1|TRBV24-1|NA
CATNGGSYNEQFF
TGTGCCACCAATGGGGGGTCCTACAATGAGCAGTTCTTC
>NA|TRBJ2-5|TRBV6-5|NA
CASNSGGLRQETQYF
TGTGCCTCCAATTCGGGGGGCCTAAGACAAGAGACCCAGTACTTC
>TRBD1|TRBJ2-7|TRBV29-1|NA
CSVSTDRPSYEQYF
TGCAGCGTTTCCACGGACAGGCCCTCCTACGAGCAGTACTTC
>TRBD1|TRBJ2-7|TRBV4-1|NA
CASSQAQGSYEQYF
TGCGCCAGCAGCCAAGCACAGGGGTCCTACGAGCAGTACTTC
>NA|TRBJ1-1|TRBV29-1|NA
CSVEDRPANTEAFF
TGCAGCGTTGAAGACAGGCCAGCGAACACTGAAGCTTTCTTT
>TRBD2|TRBJ2-1|TRBV7-3|NA
CASSALAGVYNEQFF
TGTGCCAGTTCCGCCTTGGCGGGGGTCTACAATGAGCAGTTCTTC
>TRBD1|TRBJ2-7|TRBV27|once
CASSPRPGTGVPEQYF
TGTGCCAGCAGTCCCCGCCCCGGGACAGGGGTGCCCGAGCAGTACTTC
>NA|TRBJ2-7|TRBV7-6|NA
CASSSPGTGPYEQYF
TGTGCCAGCAGCTCCCCCGGGACTGGGCCCTACGAGCAGTACTTC
>TRBD1|TRBJ2-1|TRBV6-5|NA
CASSSTGATYNEQFF
TGTGCCAGCAGCTCGACAGGGGCTACCTACAATGAGCAGTTCTTC
>NA|TRBJ1-2|TRBV29-1|NA
CGWGGDNYGYTF
TGCGGCTGGGGGGGGGATAACTATGGCTACACCTTC
>TRBD1|TRBJ2-1|TRBV28|NA
CASPPRQGAYNEQFF
TGTGCCAGCCCCCCCCGGCAGGGGGCTTACAATGAGCAGTTCTTC
>NA|TRBJ2-1|TRBV11-3|NA
CASKGKGVDEQFF
TGTGCCAGCAAGGGGAAGGGGGTGGATGAGCAGTTCTTC
>TRBD1|TRBJ1-4|TRBV6-5|NA
CASRGPGTANEKLFF
TGTGCCAGCAGAGGACCCGGGACAGCTAATGAAAAACTGTTTTTT
>NA|TRBJ1-2|TRBV11-2|NA
CASRLNAGGGGYGYTF
TGTGCCAGCAGGCTAAACGCGGGAGGTGGTGGCTATGGCTACACCTTC
>NA|TRBJ2-4|TRBV30|NA
CAWRKPELAKNIQYF
TGTGCCTGGAGGAAGCCCGAACTAGCCAAAAACATTCAGTACTTC
>NA|TRBJ1-5|TRBV6-1|NA
CASSEARNQPQHF
TGTGCCAGCAGTGAAGCCAGGAATCAGCCCCAGCATTTT
>TRBD1|TRBJ1-6|TRBV30|NA
CAWSGDRGRNSPLHF
TGTGCCTGGAGTGGGGACAGGGGCCGGAATTCACCCCTCCACTTT
>NA|TRBJ1-2|TRBV5-1|NA
CASSPGQPQGGYTF
TGCGCCAGCAGCCCCGGACAGCCGCAGGGAGGCTACACCTTC
>NA|TRBJ1-6|TRBV5-6|NA
CASTLRAAGSPLHF
TGTGCCAGCACTTTACGGGCCGCGGGGTCACCCCTCCACTTT
>NA|TRBJ2-7|TRBV9|NA
CASSVGQTEQYF
TGTGCCAGCAGCGTAGGGCAAACGGAGCAGTACTTC
>NA|TRBJ2-7|TRBV6-6|NA
CASSPRAGIFFQSYEQYF
TGTGCCAGCAGTCCCAGGGCAGGGATCTTTTTTCAGTCTTACGAGCAGTACTTC
>TRBD1|TRBJ1-2|TRBV2|NA
CASSGQGAGGYTF
TGTGCCAGCAGTGGACAGGGGGCGGGTGGCTACACCTTC
>NA|TRBJ2-2|TRBV5-6|NA
CASSLRGSTGELFF
TGTGCCAGCAGCTTGAGGGGGAGCACCGGGGAGCTGTTTTTT
>NA|TRBJ1-5|TRBV9|NA
CASSAEDSQGQPQHF
TGTGCCAGCAGCGCGGAAGACAGTCAGGGTCAGCCCCAGCATTTT
>TRBD1|TRBJ1-4|TRBV4-1|NA
CASSQDQGQGEKLFF
TGCGCCAGCAGCCAAGATCAGGGACAGGGTGAAAAACTGTTTTTT
>NA|TRBJ1-2|TRBV6-1|NA
CASSERVRNYGYTF
TGTGCCAGCAGTGAGCGGGTCAGGAACTATGGCTACACCTTC
>NA|TRBJ1-6|TRBV6-6|NA
CASSFRNSPLHF
TGTGCCAGCAGTTTCAGAAATTCACCCCTCCACTTT
>NA|TRBJ1-1|TRBV24-1|NA
CATMGAGYTEAFF
TGTGCCACCATGGGGGCCGGGTACACTGAAGCTTTCTTT
>TRBD1|TRBJ1-2|TRBV30|NA
CAWSTQGSGYTF
TGTGCCTGGAGTACACAGGGGAGTGGCTACACCTTC
>NA|TRBJ2-7|TRBV27|NA
CASSLRWGPYEQYF
TGTGCCAGCAGTTTACGGTGGGGCCCCTACGAGCAGTACTTC
>NA|TRBJ2-1|TRBV12-5|NA
CASGLGLGEQFF
TGTGCTAGTGGCCTGGGACTCGGTGAGCAGTTCTTC
>TRBD1|TRBJ1-1|TRBV6-5|NA
CASAGGWFTEAFF
TGTGCCAGTGCAGGGGGGTGGTTCACTGAAGCTTTCTTT
>NA|TRBJ2-4|TRBV28|NA
CASSEQGQAKNIQYF
TGTGCCAGCAGTGAGCAGGGGCAGGCCAAAAACATTCAGTACTTC
>TRBD1|TRBJ1-2|TRBV28|NA
CASTELTGNYGYTF
TGTGCCAGCACCGAACTGACAGGGAACTATGGCTACACCTTC
>NA|TRBJ1-2|TRBV2|once
CASNQQGSGGYTF
TGTGCCAGCAACCAACAGGGTTCCGGGGGCTACACCTTC
>TRBD1|TRBJ1-4|TRBV6-6|NA
CASSQTTGGREKLFF
TGTGCCAGCAGTCAGACGACAGGGGGACGTGAAAAACTGTTTTTT
>TRBD1|TRBJ1-2|TRBV19|NA
CASKQGNYGYTF
TGTGCCAGTAAACAGGGGAACTATGGCTACACCTTC
>NA|TRBJ2-7|TRBV3-1/TRBV3-2|NA
CASSHGPDNEQYF
TGTGCCAGCAGCCATGGCCCCGACAACGAGCAGTACTTC
>TRBD1|TRBJ2-3|TRBV11-3|NA
CASSLATLRGHDTQYF
TGTGCCAGCAGCTTAGCAACCCTAAGGGGGCACGATACGCAGTATTTT
>NA|TRBJ1-2|TRBV5-5|NA
CASSWPGREYYGYTF
TGTGCCAGCAGCTGGCCGGGTAGGGAGTACTATGGCTACACCTTC
>NA|TRBJ1-2|TRBV18|NA
CASSPTGSFHGYTF
TGTGCCAGCTCACCAACAGGGTCCTTCCATGGCTACACCTTC
>NA|TRBJ1-1|TRBV7-3|NA
CASSLSTMNTEAFF
TGTGCCAGCAGCTTAAGTACTATGAACACTGAAGCTTTCTTT
>NA|TRBJ2-6|TRBV19|NA
CASSTSTGFLHSGANVLTF
TGTGCCAGTAGTACCTCGACAGGATTCCTTCACTCTGGGGCCAACGTCCTGACTTTC
>TRBD2|TRBJ2-5|TRBV7-7|NA
CASSFLAGGSETQYF
TGTGCCAGCAGCTTCCTAGCGGGAGGTTCGGAGACCCAGTACTTC
>NA|TRBJ1-1|TRBV12-3/TRBV12-4|NA
CGLLIRAFF
TGTGGGCTGCTCATCAGGGCTTTCTTT